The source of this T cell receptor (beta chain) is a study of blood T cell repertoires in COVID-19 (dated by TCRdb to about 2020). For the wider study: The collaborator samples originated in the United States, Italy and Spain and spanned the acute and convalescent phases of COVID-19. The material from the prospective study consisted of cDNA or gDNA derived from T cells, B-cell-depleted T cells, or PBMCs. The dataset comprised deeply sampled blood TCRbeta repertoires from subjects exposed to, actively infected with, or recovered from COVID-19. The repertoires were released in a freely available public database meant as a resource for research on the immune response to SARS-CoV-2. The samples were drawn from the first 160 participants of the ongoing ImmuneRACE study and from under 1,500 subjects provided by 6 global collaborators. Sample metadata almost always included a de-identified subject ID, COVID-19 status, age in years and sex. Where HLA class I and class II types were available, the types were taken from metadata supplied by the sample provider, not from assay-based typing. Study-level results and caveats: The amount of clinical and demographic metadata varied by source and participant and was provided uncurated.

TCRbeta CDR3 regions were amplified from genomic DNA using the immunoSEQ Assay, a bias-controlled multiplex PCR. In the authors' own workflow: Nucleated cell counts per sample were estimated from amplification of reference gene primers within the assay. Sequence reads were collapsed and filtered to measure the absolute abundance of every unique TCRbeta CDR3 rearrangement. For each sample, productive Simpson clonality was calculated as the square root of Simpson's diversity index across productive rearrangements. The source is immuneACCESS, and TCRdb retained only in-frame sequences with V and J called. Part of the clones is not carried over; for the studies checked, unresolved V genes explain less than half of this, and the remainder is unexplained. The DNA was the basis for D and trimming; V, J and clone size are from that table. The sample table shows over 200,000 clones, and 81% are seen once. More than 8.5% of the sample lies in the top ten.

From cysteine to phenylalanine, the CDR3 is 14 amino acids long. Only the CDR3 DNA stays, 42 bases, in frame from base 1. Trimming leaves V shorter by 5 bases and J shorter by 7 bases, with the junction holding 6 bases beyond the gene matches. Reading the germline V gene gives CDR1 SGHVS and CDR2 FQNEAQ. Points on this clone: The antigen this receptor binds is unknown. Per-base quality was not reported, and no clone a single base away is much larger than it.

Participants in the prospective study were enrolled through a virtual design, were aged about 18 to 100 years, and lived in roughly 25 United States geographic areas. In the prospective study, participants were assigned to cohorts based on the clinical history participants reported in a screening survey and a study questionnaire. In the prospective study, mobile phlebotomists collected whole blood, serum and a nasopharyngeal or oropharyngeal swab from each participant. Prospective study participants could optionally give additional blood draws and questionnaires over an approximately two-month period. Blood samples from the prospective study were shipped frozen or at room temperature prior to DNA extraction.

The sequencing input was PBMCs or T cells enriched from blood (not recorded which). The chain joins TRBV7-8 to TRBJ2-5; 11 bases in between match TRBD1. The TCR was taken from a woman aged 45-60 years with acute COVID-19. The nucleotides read TGTGCCAGCAGCGAGGACAGGGGGCGCGGGACCCAGTACTTC. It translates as CASSEDRGRGTQYF.